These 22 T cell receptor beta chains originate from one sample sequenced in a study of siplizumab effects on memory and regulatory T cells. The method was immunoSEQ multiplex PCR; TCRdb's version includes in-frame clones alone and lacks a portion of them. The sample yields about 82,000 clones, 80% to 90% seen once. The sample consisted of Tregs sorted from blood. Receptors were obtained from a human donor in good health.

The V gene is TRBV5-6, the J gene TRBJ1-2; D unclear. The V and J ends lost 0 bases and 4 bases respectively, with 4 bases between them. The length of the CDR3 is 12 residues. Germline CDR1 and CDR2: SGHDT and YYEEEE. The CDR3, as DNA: TGTGCCAGCAGCTTGGACACCTATGGCTACACCTTC. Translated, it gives CASSLDTYGYTF. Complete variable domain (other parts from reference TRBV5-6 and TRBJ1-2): DAGVTQSPTHLIKTRGQQVTLRCSPKSGHDTVSWYQQALGQGPQFIFQYYEEEERQRGNFPDRFSGHQFPNYSSELNVNALLLGDSALYLCASSLDTYGYTFGSGTRLTVV.

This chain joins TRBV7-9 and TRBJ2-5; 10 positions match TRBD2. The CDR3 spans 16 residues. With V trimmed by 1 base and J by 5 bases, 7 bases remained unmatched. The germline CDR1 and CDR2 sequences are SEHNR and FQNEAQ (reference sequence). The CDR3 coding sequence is TGTGCCAGCAGCTTAGGCCTAGCGGGGGTCATGGAGACCCAGTACTTC. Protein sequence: CASSLGLAGVMETQYF.

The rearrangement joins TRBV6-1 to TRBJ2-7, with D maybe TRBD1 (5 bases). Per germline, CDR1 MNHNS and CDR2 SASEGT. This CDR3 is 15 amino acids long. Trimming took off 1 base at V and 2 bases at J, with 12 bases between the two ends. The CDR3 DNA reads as TGTGCCAGCAGTGAAGGGGGCTCCAACACCTACGAGCAGTACTTC. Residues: CASSEGGSNTYEQYF.

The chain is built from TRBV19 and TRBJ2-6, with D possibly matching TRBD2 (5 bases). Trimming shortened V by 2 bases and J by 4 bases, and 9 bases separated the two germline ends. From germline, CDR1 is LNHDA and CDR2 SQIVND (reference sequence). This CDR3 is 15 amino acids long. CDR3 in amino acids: CASSITGLGANVLTF. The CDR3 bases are TGTGCCAGTAGTATAACGGGGTTGGGGGCCAACGTCCTGACTTTC.

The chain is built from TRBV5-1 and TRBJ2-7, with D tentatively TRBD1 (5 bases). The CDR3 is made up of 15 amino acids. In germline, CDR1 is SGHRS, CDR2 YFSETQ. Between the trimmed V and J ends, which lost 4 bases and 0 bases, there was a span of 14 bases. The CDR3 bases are TGCGCCAGCAGCATATCCAGGGTGTCCTCCTACGAGCAGTACTTC. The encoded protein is CASSISRVSSYEQYF.

The CDR3 coding sequence is TGTGCCAGCAGTTACGGGCCGGGGCCCTACAATGAGCAGTTCTTC. Translating it yields CASSYGPGPYNEQFF. The chain uses TRBV6-5 and TRBJ2-1; either TRBD1 or TRBD2 may fit D (5 bases each). CDR3 length equals 15 residues. V was pared by 2 bases and J by 2 bases, with 10 bases between. CDR1 MNHEY and CDR2 SVGAGI come from the germline V gene.

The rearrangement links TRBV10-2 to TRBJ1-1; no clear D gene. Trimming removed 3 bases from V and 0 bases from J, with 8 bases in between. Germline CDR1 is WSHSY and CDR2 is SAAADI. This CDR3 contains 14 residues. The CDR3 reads CASSDSVMNTEAFF. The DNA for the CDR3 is TGCGCCAGCAGTGATTCAGTTATGAACACTGAAGCTTTCTTT.

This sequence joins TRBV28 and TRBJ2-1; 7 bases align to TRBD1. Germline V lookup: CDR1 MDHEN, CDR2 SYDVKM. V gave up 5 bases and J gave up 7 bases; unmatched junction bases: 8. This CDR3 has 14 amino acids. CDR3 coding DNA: TGTGCCAGCAGTACACAGGGGAAATATAATGAGCAGTTCTTC. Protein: CASSTQGKYNEQFF.

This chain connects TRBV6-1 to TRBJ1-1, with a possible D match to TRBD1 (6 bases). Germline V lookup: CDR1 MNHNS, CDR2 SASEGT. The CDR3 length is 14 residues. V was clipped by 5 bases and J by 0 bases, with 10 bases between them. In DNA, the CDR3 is TGTGCCAGCAGTAGACAGGCTCTGAACACTGAAGCTTTCTTT. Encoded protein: CASSRQALNTEAFF.

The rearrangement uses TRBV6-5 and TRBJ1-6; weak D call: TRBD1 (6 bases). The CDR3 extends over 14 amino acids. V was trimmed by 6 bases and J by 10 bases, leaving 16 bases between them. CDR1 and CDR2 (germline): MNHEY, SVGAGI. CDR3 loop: CASSYRGRTSPLHF. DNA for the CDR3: TGTGCCAGCAGCTACCGGGGGCGGACATCACCCCTCCACTTT.

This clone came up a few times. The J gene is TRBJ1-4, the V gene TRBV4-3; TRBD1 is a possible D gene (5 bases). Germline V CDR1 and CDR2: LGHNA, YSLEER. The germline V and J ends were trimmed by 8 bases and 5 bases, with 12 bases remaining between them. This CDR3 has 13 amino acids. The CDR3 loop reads CASRRDGNEKLFF. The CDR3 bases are TGCGCCAGCCGGCGGGACGGAAATGAAAAACTGTTTTTT.

CDR3 in amino acids: CATSRDPSHRAHEKLFF. The DNA of the CDR3 is TGTGCCACCAGCAGAGATCCGTCACACCGAGCCCACGAAAAACTGTTTTTT. The rearrangement links TRBV15 to TRBJ1-4; D not certain. CDR3 length: 17 residues. V lost 0 bases, J lost 8 bases, and 19 bases lay in between. Germline CDR1 and CDR2: LNHNV and YYDKDF (reference sequence).

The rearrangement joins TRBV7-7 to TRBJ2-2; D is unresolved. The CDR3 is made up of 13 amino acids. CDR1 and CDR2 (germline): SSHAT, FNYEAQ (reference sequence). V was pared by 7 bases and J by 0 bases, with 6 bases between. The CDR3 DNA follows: TGTGCCAGCAAGGCCCCGAACACCGGGGAGCTGTTTTTT. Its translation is CASKAPNTGELFF.

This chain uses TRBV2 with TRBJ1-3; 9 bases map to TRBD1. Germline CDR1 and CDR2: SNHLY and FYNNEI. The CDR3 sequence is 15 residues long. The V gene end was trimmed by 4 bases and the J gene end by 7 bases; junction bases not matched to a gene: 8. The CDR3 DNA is TGTGCCAGCAGTGGGGAAGGGACAGGGAGTAACACCATATATTTT. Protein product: CASSGEGTGSNTIYF.

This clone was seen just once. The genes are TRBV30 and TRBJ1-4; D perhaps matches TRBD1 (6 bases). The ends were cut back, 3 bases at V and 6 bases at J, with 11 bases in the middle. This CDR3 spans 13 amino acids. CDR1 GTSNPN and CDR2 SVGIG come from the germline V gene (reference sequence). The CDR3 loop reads CAWRRGRDEKLFF. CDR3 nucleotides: TGTGCCTGGAGGAGGGGGAGGGATGAAAAACTGTTTTTT.

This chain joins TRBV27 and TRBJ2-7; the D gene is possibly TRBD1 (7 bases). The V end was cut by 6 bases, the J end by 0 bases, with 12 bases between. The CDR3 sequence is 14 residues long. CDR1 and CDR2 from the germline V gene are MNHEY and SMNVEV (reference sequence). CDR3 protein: CASSRRDSSYEQYF. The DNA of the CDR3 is TGTGCCAGCAGCAGGCGGGACAGCTCCTACGAGCAGTACTTC.

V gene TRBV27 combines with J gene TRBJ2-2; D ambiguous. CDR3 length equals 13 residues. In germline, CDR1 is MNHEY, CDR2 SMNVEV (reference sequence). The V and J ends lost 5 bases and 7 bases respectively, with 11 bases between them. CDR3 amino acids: CASSLRVNGELFF. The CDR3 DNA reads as TGTGCCAGCAGTCTCCGCGTTAACGGGGAGCTGTTTTTT.

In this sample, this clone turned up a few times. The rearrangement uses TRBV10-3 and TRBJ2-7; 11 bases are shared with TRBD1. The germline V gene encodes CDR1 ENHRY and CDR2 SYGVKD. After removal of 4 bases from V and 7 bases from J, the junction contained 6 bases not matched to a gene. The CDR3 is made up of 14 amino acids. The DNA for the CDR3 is TGTGCCATCAGTGGGGAGGACAGGGGGCGTGAGCAGTACTTC. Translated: CAISGEDRGREQYF.

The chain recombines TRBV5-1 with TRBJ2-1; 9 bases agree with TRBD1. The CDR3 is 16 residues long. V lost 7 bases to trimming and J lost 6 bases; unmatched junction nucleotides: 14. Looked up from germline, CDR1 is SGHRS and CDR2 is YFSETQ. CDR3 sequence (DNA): TGCGCCAGCTCATCGTTAGGGACAGGGACGGTCAATGAGCAGTTCTTC. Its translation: CASSSLGTGTVNEQFF. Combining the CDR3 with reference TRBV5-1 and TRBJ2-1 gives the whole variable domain KAGVTQTPRYLIKTRGQQVTLSCSPISGHRSVSWYQQTPGQGLQFLFEYFSETQRNKGNFPGRFSGRQFSNSRSEMNVSTLELGDSALYLCASSSLGTGTVNEQFFGPGTRLTVL.

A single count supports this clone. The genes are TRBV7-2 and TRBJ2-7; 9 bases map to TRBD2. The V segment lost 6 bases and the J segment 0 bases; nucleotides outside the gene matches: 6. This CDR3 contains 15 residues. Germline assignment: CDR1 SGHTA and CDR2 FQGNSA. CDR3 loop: CASSLLAGHSYEQYF. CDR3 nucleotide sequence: TGTGCCAGCAGTTTGCTAGCGGGGCACTCCTACGAGCAGTACTTC.

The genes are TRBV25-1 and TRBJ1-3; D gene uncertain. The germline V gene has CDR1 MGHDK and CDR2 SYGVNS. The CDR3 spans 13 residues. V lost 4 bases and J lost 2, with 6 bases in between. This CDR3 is CASSVAPGNTIYF. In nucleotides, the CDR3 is TGTGCCAGCAGTGTGGCCCCTGGAAACACCATATATTTT.

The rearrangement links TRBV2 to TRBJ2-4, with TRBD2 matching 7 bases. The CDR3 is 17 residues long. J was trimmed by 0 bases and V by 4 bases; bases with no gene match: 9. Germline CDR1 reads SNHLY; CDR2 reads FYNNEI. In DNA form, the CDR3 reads TGTGCCAGCAGTGGGATACTAGCGACACTAGCCAAAAACATTCAGTACTTC. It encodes CASSGILATLAKNIQYF.